This entry describes one TCR beta chain. The data belong to a study of blood T cell repertoires in COVID-19. About the study: Samples of COVID-19 (acute and convalescent) were obtained from the United States, Italy and Spain.

As handled by the study authors: Reference gene primer amplification gave nucleated cell count estimates. The protocol was immunoSEQ multiplex PCR, while the TCRdb copy is restricted to in-frame clones and leaves out a portion. V and J calls and clone size are given by that table; D and trimming were obtained from the DNA. The data contain more than 150,000 clones, around 87% of them singletons. The CDR3 extends over 16 amino acids. V was clipped by 0 bases and J by 9 bases; unmatched bases: 6. In germline, CDR1 is LGHNA, CDR2 YNFKEQ. The clonotype comes from a woman aged 40 to 50 with acute or convalescent COVID-19. Sequencing was done on a sample of peripheral blood. V and J are TRBV4-2 and TRBJ2-3; 13 bases agree with TRBD2. CDR3: CASSQDRTSGSETQYF. In DNA, the CDR3 is TGTGCCAGCAGCCAAGACCGGACTAGCGGGAGTGAAACGCAGTATTTT.